These 29 T cell receptor beta chains were sequenced from one sample in a study of CD8+CD57+ T cells in acquired aplastic anemia. CDR3 and TCR beta VDJ profiling relied on genomic DNA as the template. Using its own MiXCR run on the reads, TCRdb lists one record per CDR3 protein. The data contain some 180,000 distinct CDR3 sequences, about 60% of them seen just once; the ten biggest clones take up about 42%. Those patients picked for sequencing had displayed CD8+CD57+ cell expansion on flow cytometry. Sequenced input: sorted CD4+, CD8+, or CD8+CD57+ T cells (not recorded which) from PBMCs. These receptors came from a human donor with aplastic anemia.

V usage is TRBV29-1 and J usage is TRBJ1-2; 9 nucleotides line up with TRBD1. The V gene's germline CDR1 is SQVTM and CDR2 ANQGSEA. CDR3 length: 16 amino acids. J was trimmed by 2 bases and V by 6 bases; bases with no gene match: 13. For the CDR3, the DNA is TGCAGCGTCGCCGGGACAGGGATGCGCGACAACTATGGCTACACCTTC. The encoded protein is CSVAGTGMRDNYGYTF.

The V call is TRBV30, the J call TRBJ2-1; D is undetermined. The germline gives CDR1 GTSNPN, CDR2 SVGIG (reference sequence). This CDR3 comprises 14 residues. The germline V and J ends were trimmed by 0 bases and 8 bases, with 14 bases remaining between them. CDR3 sequence (DNA): TGTGCCTGGAGTGTAGGTGTTAGCCTCGATGAGCAGTTCTTC. Amino acid sequence: CAWSVGVSLDEQFF.

The V call is TRBV25-1, the J call TRBJ2-1, with no clear D. The CDR3 has 13 amino acids. Germline CDR1 reads MGHDK; CDR2 reads SYGVNS. Trimming pared 6 bases from V and 7 bases from J, leaving 13 bases between. The CDR3 protein is CASSVGFKNEQFF. DNA of the CDR3: TGTGCCAGCAGCGTAGGGTTTAAGAATGAGCAGTTCTTC. Full variable domain (outside the CDR3, taken from reference TRBV25-1 and TRBJ2-1): EADIYQTPRYLVIGTGKKITLECSQTMGHDKMYWYQQDPGMELHLIHYSYGVNSTEKGDLSSESTVSRIRTEHFPLTLESARPSHTSQYLCASSVGFKNEQFFGPGTRLTVL.

The chain combines TRBV2 with TRBJ2-5, with D perhaps TRBD2 (7 bases). The CDR3 sequence is 15 residues long. Germline loops: CDR1 SNHLY, CDR2 FYNNEI. Between the trimmed V and J ends, which lost 1 base and 5 bases, there was a span of 14 bases. CDR3 nucleotide sequence: TGTGCCAGCAGTGAAGATTTGGGGGGGGCGGAGACCCAGTACTTC. It translates to CASSEDLGGAETQYF.

This clonotype was observed a handful of times. The V call is TRBV4-3, the J call TRBJ2-3; D gene unclear. The CDR3 runs to 15 residues. CDR1 and CDR2 (germline): LGHNA, YSLEER. Deletions cut 0 bases from V and 1 base from J, with 8 bases between. The chain's CDR3 is CASSQDKVRTDTQYF. The CDR3 DNA reads as TGCGCCAGCAGCCAAGATAAGGTCCGCACAGATACGCAGTATTTT.

The J gene is TRBJ1-1, the V gene TRBV29-1; maybe TRBD1 (5 bases). V shed 8 bases and J shed 5 bases, with 21 bases lying between them. CDR1 and CDR2 from the germline V gene are SQVTM and ANQGSEA. The CDR3 extends over 14 amino acids. CDR3 protein: CSTHGADPWTEAFF. CDR3 DNA sequence: TGCAGCACCCACGGGGCGGACCCGTGGACTGAAGCTTTCTTT.

On this clonotype itself: A junction end diverges from the germline sequence, so it may reflect a read error. The chain uses TRBV19 and TRBJ1-4; 8 bases are a match to TRBD1. From germline, CDR1 is LNHDA and CDR2 SQIVND (reference sequence). This CDR3 region has 14 residues. CDR3 residues: CASSPGQVNEKLSF. The DNA for the CDR3 is TGTGCCAGTAGCCCGGGACAGGTTAATGAAAAACTGTCTTTT.

The J gene is TRBJ2-7, the V gene TRBV7-9; D remains ambiguous. Trimming left V 8 bases short and J 4 bases short, with 9 bases between. CDR1 is SEHNR and CDR2 is FQNEAQ in the germline V gene (reference sequence). This CDR3 contains 11 residues. The CDR3 is CASVDKYEQYF. The DNA of the CDR3 is TGTGCCAGCGTCGATAAGTACGAGCAGTACTTC.

The chain employs TRBV5-1 and TRBJ2-2; D remains unclear. This CDR3 has 14 amino acids. The V and J ends lost 0 bases and 6 bases respectively, with 9 bases between them. Germline V lookup: CDR1 SGHRS, CDR2 YFSETQ. The DNA for the CDR3 is TGCGCCAGCAGCTTGGAGGCAGGCCCCGGGGAGCTGTTTTTT. This gives the protein CASSLEAGPGELFF. Complete variable domain (other parts from reference TRBV5-1 and TRBJ2-2): KAGVTQTPRYLIKTRGQQVTLSCSPISGHRSVSWYQQTPGQGLQFLFEYFSETQRNKGNFPGRFSGRQFSNSRSEMNVSTLELGDSALYLCASSLEAGPGELFFGEGSRLTVL.

This clonotype came up many times. This chain joins TRBV7-6 and TRBJ1-4, with TRBD1 matching over 8 bases. After removal of 5 bases from V and 0 bases from J, the junction contained 8 bases not matched to a gene. CDR1 is SGHVS and CDR2 is FNYEAQ in the germline V gene. CDR3 size: 17 residues. The CDR3, as DNA: TGTGCCAGCAGCCCCGGCAGGGGGCATTCAACTAATGAAAAACTGTTTTTT. Translating it yields CASSPGRGHSTNEKLFF.

This clonotype occurred a few times. This rearrangement joins TRBV12-3 or TRBV12-4 to TRBJ1-1, with a possible D match to TRBD1 (5 bases). Trimming stripped 3 bases from V and 4 bases from J, with 12 bases between. This CDR3 is 14 amino acids long. The CDR3 DNA sequence: TGTGCCAGCAGTTTTGGGCAGGGCGTCACTGAAGCTTTCTTT. Residues: CASSFGQGVTEAFF.

This clonotype has only a few counts. The chain uses TRBV6-1 and TRBJ1-1; no clear D. The ends were cut back, 3 bases at V and 0 bases at J, with 5 bases in the middle. Germline CDR1 reads MNHNS; CDR2 reads SASEGT. CDR3 length equals 13 residues. In DNA form, the CDR3 reads TGTGCCAGCAGTGATAAGATGAACACTGAAGCTTTCTTT. Protein: CASSDKMNTEAFF.

The chain carries TRBV19 and TRBJ2-6, with a tentative D call TRBD1 (6 bases). Germline CDR1 reads LNHDA; CDR2 reads SQIVND (reference sequence). This CDR3 has 15 residues. V lost 7 bases and J lost 0, with 10 bases in between. As DNA, the CDR3 is TGTGCCAGTACCATGACAGGCTCTGGGGCCAACGTCCTGACTTTC. Its translation is CASTMTGSGANVLTF. Together with reference TRBV19 and TRBJ2-6, the CDR3 gives the full variable domain: DGGITQSPKYLFRKEGQNVTLSCEQNLNHDAMYWYRQDPGQGLRLIYYSQIVNDFQKGDIAEGYSVSREKKESFPLTVTSAQKNPTAFYLCASTMTGSGANVLTFGAGSRLTVL.

This clonotype was picked up a small number of times. V usage is TRBV27 and J usage is TRBJ2-1; no clear D gene. Trimming shortened V by 7 bases and J by 0 bases, and 10 bases separated the two germline ends. Germline V gene data show CDR1 as MNHEY and CDR2 as SMNVEV (reference sequence). The CDR3 spans 14 residues. The chain's CDR3 is CASNSGLSYNEQFF. The CDR3 DNA reads TGTGCCAGCAACTCCGGCCTCTCCTACAATGAGCAGTTCTTC.

This clonotype was observed a handful of times. This sequence joins TRBV5-1 and TRBJ1-2, with D hard to call. Germline V gene sequence: CDR1 SGHRS, CDR2 YFSETQ. The CDR3 covers 14 residues. The V end was cut by 5 bases, the J end by 3 bases, with 14 bases between. The CDR3 region has the DNA TGCGCCAGCAGACGTCAGCAAGGAGACTATGGCTACACCTTC. It specifies CASRRQQGDYGYTF.

In this sample, this clonotype turned up many times. The chain has TRBV7-3 and TRBJ2-5; 11 bases fit TRBD2. The CDR3 spans 18 residues. In germline, CDR1 is SGHTA, CDR2 FQGTGA. After removal of 3 bases from V and 2 bases from J, the junction contained 11 bases not matched to a gene. As DNA, the CDR3 is TGTGCCAGCAGCTTCGGGGTAGCGGGGGGGCCTGAACAAGAGACCCAGTACTTC. Protein sequence: CASSFGVAGGPEQETQYF.

The chain couples TRBV7-2 to TRBJ2-7; perhaps TRBD1 as D (6 bases). Between the trimmed V and J ends, which lost 4 bases and 3 bases, there was a span of 10 bases. Germline V gives CDR1 SGHTA, CDR2 FQGNSA. The CDR3 covers 13 residues. CDR3 residues: CASSSRTVYEQYF. Here the CDR3 DNA reads TGTGCCAGCAGCTCGCGGACAGTCTACGAGCAGTACTTC.

This clonotype rates as medium-sized. The chain couples TRBV2 to TRBJ2-7; TRBD1 matches at 7 bases. In germline, CDR1 is SNHLY, CDR2 FYNNEI. The CDR3 consists of 14 residues. Trimming at V came to 7 bases and at J to 0 bases, leaving 6 bases not matched to a gene. The CDR3 DNA is TGTGCCAGCACTTTGCCAGGGGGCTCCTACGAGCAGTACTTC. Translating gives CASTLPGGSYEQYF.

The rearrangement joins TRBV7-3 to TRBJ1-2, with D perhaps TRBD1 (5 bases). CDR3 length equals 12 residues. CDR1 SGHTA and CDR2 FQGTGA come from the germline V gene. V was cut by 5 bases and J by 12 bases, with 16 bases left in between. In nucleotides, the CDR3 is TGTGCCAGCAGCGATCGTACCGGGACTCACACCTTC. Amino acid sequence: CASSDRTGTHTF.

This clonotype appeared many times. J is TRBJ1-2 and V is TRBV7-9; 9 bases align to TRBD1. CDR3 length equals 14 residues. V lost 1 base to trimming and J lost 7 bases; unmatched junction nucleotides: 4. CDR1 and CDR2 from the germline V gene are SEHNR and FQNEAQ (reference sequence). The CDR3 DNA sequence: TGTGCCAGCAGCTTAGGGACAGGGGAGAGTGGCTACACCTTC. Amino acids: CASSLGTGESGYTF.

Details on this clonotype: At one end the junction does not follow the germline gene, possibly because of a read error. The V gene is TRBV6-5, the J gene TRBJ2-7; perhaps D is TRBD1 or TRBD2 (5 bases each). This CDR3 has 17 residues. The germline gives CDR1 MNHEY, CDR2 SVGAGI. As DNA, the CDR3 is TGTGCCAGCAGGTCACTCTTAAGGGGAGAGTACTCGGGCGAGCTGTACTTC. Its protein is CASRSLLRGEYSGELYF.

Remarks on this clonotype: An end of the junction differs from the germline gene, which may be a read error. V usage is TRBV19 and J usage is TRBJ1-5, with D possibly being TRBD1 (5 bases). CDR3 length: 14 residues. In germline, CDR1 is LNHDA, CDR2 SQIVND (reference sequence). The CDR3 protein is CASGIVRGDQPQHF. The CDR3 region has the DNA TGTGCCAGTGGTATAGTGCGGGGGGATCAGCCCCAGCATTTT.

The chain combines TRBV2 with TRBJ2-7, with 8 bases matching TRBD2. The CDR3 is made up of 13 amino acids. Germline V lookup: CDR1 SNHLY, CDR2 FYNNEI. With V trimmed by 7 bases and J by 3 bases, 5 bases remained unmatched. The CDR3 DNA reads as TGTGCCAGCACCCGCGCGGGGGGCTACGAGCAGTACTTC. Protein sequence: CASTRAGGYEQYF.

This clonotype was counted many times. The chain employs TRBV6-5 and TRBJ2-7, with 8 positions matching TRBD1. Unmatched junction bases numbered 10, after V lost 0 bases and J lost 6 bases. The CDR3 totals 16 residues. Germline CDR1 MNHEY, CDR2 SVGAGI. The CDR3 region has the DNA TGTGCCAGCAGTTACTCGTATTCAGGGGGCATAGGCGAGCAGTACTTC. Protein sequence: CASSYSYSGGIGEQYF.

The V call is TRBV20-1, the J call TRBJ1-1, with 8 bases identical to TRBD1. V lost 0 bases, J lost 3 bases, and 9 bases stayed unmatched. CDR1 is DFQATT, CDR2 SNEGSKA, per germline (reference sequence). This CDR3 contains 16 residues. In DNA, the CDR3 is TGCAGTGCTAGAGATGTAAACAGGGGGGAGGACACTGAAGCTTTCTTT. Translated: CSARDVNRGEDTEAFF.

This clonotype was counted only a few times. The rearrangement joins TRBV2 to TRBJ2-5, with D possibly TRBD1 on 6 matching bases. Trimming removed 8 bases from V and 2 bases from J, with 9 bases in between. The germline CDR1 and CDR2 sequences are SNHLY and FYNNEI. There are 12 residues in the CDR3. The CDR3 sequence: CASSQGQETQYF. CDR3 DNA: TGTGCCAGCTCCCAGGGGCAAGAGACCCAGTACTTC.

In this sample, this clonotype turned up a few times. The CDR3 loop reads CASSDWGEYQPQHF. DNA for the CDR3: TGTGCCAGCAGTGATTGGGGGGAATATCAGCCCCAGCATTTT. The chain carries TRBV2 and TRBJ1-5; D is possibly TRBD1 (5 bases). Trimming took 3 bases from V and 5 from J, leaving 11 bases between them. Germline assignment: CDR1 SNHLY and CDR2 FYNNEI. The CDR3 contains 14 residues.

The chain joins TRBV5-1 to TRBJ2-7, with D uncertain. This CDR3 has 14 amino acids. The ends were cut back, 2 bases at V and 7 bases at J, with 16 bases in the middle. CDR1 and CDR2 from the germline V gene are SGHRS and YFSETQ. CDR3 region: CASSFTAGGWEQYF. The CDR3 DNA reads TGCGCCAGCAGCTTCACGGCCGGCGGTTGGGAGCAGTACTTC.

The chain employs TRBV20-1 and TRBJ2-5, with D tentatively TRBD2 (7 bases). Germline V gene sequence: CDR1 DFQATT, CDR2 SNEGSKA (reference sequence). V lost 6 bases and J lost 7, with 18 bases in between. This CDR3 is 13 amino acids long. The CDR3 loop reads CSARRGGRLTQYF. The CDR3 nucleotides read TGCAGTGCGAGAAGGGGGGGACGTTTGACCCAGTACTTC.